A single sample is the source of the 9 T cell receptor beta chains below, sequenced in a study of T cell repertoires in cytomegalovirus infection. No antigens are known for them. TCRdb redid the calling of the reads with MiXCR, one entry per CDR3 protein. Of hundreds of thousands of distinct CDR3 sequences in the sample, approximately 29% were seen once. Sequenced material: cultured CD8+ T cells from PBMCs, taken from culture after CMV antigen stimulation. These receptors were taken from a human donor in good health (CMV status not recorded). Some clones in this sample may be carry-over from other donors' samples.

This clonotype has a handful of counts. The chain recombines TRBV12-3 or TRBV12-4 with TRBJ1-1; D is uncertain. V was pared by 6 bases and J by 4 bases, with 9 bases between. CDR3 length equals 12 residues. The CDR3 DNA follows: TGTGCCAGCAGCTTTGTGGTCACTGAAGCTTTCTTT. As protein: CASSFVVTEAFF.

This clonotype has more than one count but fewer than ten. CDR3 in amino acids: CASSLRDRGWSPLHF. As DNA, the CDR3 is TGTGCCAGCAGCCTGAGAGACAGGGGTTGGTCACCCCTCCACTTT. This rearrangement joins TRBV7-3 to TRBJ1-6, with TRBD1 matching over 8 bases. Germline V CDR1 and CDR2: SGHTA, FQGTGA. J was trimmed by 10 bases and V by 5 bases; bases with no gene match: 10. The CDR3 is 15 residues long.

This clonotype was recorded a few times. The V and J genes are TRBV12-3 or TRBV12-4 and TRBJ2-6; TRBD1 aligns across 9 bases. The V segment lost 7 bases and the J segment 2 bases; nucleotides outside the gene matches: 12. There are 18 residues in the CDR3. The CDR3 loop reads CASTRDREYRPGANVLTF. CDR3 nucleotide sequence: TGTGCCAGCACCCGGGACAGGGAGTATCGCCCTGGGGCCAACGTCCTGACTTTC.

In its sample, this clonotype was seen a few times. This chain connects TRBV12-3 or TRBV12-4 to TRBJ1-4; a weak D match, TRBD1 (6 bases). V was pared by 3 bases and J by 3 bases, with 14 bases between. CDR3 length: 16 residues. The CDR3 loop reads CASSFTTGLANEKLFF. The CDR3 region has the DNA TGTGCCAGCAGTTTTACCACAGGGTTGGCTAATGAAAAACTGTTTTTT.

This clonotype came up many times. The J gene is TRBJ2-3, the V gene TRBV4-1; perhaps TRBD2 as D (7 bases). The CDR3 length is 16 residues. The V gene lost 3 bases and the J gene lost 2 bases, with 15 bases spanning the gap. Per germline, CDR1 MGHRA and CDR2 YSYEKL. CDR3 loop: CASSQLGGPNTDTQYF. DNA of the CDR3: TGCGCCAGCAGCCAGCTGGGGGGGCCGAACACAGATACGCAGTATTTT.

This rearrangement joins TRBV28 to TRBJ2-1; 15 nucleotides align to TRBD2. The CDR3 consists of 19 residues. CDR1 MDHEN and CDR2 SYDVKM come from the germline V gene. Germline trimming cut 0 bases from V and 1 base from J; bases unmatched to any gene: 4. For the CDR3, the DNA is TGTGCCAGCAGTTTATGGGGACTAGCGGGGGGAGTATCCTACAATGAGCAGTTCTTC. Residues: CASSLWGLAGGVSYNEQFF.

This clonotype was counted a few times. The chain has TRBV20-1 and TRBJ2-5; D tentatively reads TRBD1 or TRBD2 (6 bases each). The CDR3 runs 14 residues. Germline V gene data show CDR1 as DFQATT and CDR2 as SNEGSKA (reference sequence). V shed 6 bases and J shed 7 bases, with 21 bases lying between them. CDR3 DNA: TGCAGTGCCTGGGGGGCCCGACAATATGGGACCCAGTACTTC. Amino acid sequence: CSAWGARQYGTQYF.

In the case of this clonotype: A much larger clone differs from this one at a single base, so this may be a read error. The chain joins TRBV7-8 to TRBJ2-1, with 9 bases fitting TRBD2. The end of the DNA aligns better with TRBJ2-7, so the J call may be wrong. The CDR3 runs 16 residues. CDR1 and CDR2 (germline): SGHVS, FQNEAQ. CDR3 sequence: CASSLAGLAGSNEQYF. DNA of the CDR3: TGTGCCAGCAGCTTAGCAGGGCTAGCGGGGAGCAATGAGCAGTACTTC.

The chain recombines TRBV6-1 with TRBJ2-1; possible D gene TRBD2, 5 bases. CDR3 length: 15 residues. V lost 1 base, J lost 6 bases, and 13 bases lay in between. Germline V gives CDR1 MNHNS, CDR2 SASEGT. CDR3 bases: TGTGCCAGCAGTGAAGGTAGGGAGATTCGCAATGAGCAGTTCTTC. Its protein product is CASSEGREIRNEQFF.